This paragraph covers one T cell receptor beta chain sequence. As yet, its antigen is unknown. The data originate from a study of T cell responses to AZD1222 COVID-19 vaccine. Overall study: Doses given second, at about 4 or about 12 weeks, were pooled.

This CDR3 is built from 11 residues. V shed 5 bases and J shed 8 bases, with 7 bases lying between them. CDR1 KGHDR and CDR2 SFDVKD come from the germline V gene. Here immunoSEQ multiplex PCR was the method, and the copy in TCRdb shows in-frame clones only, minus some. Among around 180,000 clones listed, about 90% were seen once. General observations from the study: It should be noted that donors were predominantly white British and more often female, and clonal diversity was possibly underestimated.

The source was peripheral blood, collected on day 0 of AZD1222 vaccination. The J gene is TRBJ2-3, the V gene TRBV24-1, with D uncertain. The TCR was taken from an adult in good health. The CDR3 loop reads CATSVQSTQYF. The CDR3 coding sequence is TGTGCCACCAGTGTCCAGTCTACGCAGTATTTT.